The next 27 T cell receptor beta chains were all read from a single sample in a study of T cells in Graves' hyperthyroidism and ophthalmopathy. Regions amplified from RNA transcripts were the TCR beta CDR3 regions. The TCR CDR3 was amplified in a first-round RT-PCR using the HTBI primer set. MiXCR, run by TCRdb on the multiplex PCR reads, gives a single entry per CDR3 protein. The table has about 600,000 distinct CDR3 sequences, more than 13% seen once. The sequencing sample was made of blood. These receptor sequences come from a young woman with Graves' ophthalmopathy.

This clonotype was found many times. V and J are TRBV14 and TRBJ2-1; D may be TRBD2 (6 bases). Germline V lookup: CDR1 SGHDN, CDR2 FVKESK. CDR3 length equals 18 residues. Trimming removed 5 bases at V and 1 base at J, with 21 bases between. The CDR3 nucleotides read TGTGCCAGCAGCGAAGCGATATTCGGGAGTAGGTCCTACAATGAGCAGTTCTTC. Translation: CASSEAIFGSRSYNEQFF.

In this sample, this clonotype turned up many times. The chain carries TRBV27 and TRBJ1-4; no reliable D call. The germline CDR1 and CDR2 sequences are MNHEY and SMNVEV (reference sequence). The CDR3 has 12 residues. The V gene lost 6 bases and the J gene lost 4 bases, with 6 bases spanning the gap. The CDR3 reads CASSQFNEKLFF. CDR3 in DNA: TGTGCCAGCAGCCAGTTTAATGAAAAACTGTTTTTT.

The chain uses TRBV4-1 and TRBJ2-5, with 7 nucleotides matching TRBD2. Trimming removed 1 base from V and 5 bases from J; junction bases left unmatched: 1. The CDR3 totals 13 residues. Germline V lookup: CDR1 MGHRA, CDR2 YSYEKL. The CDR3 sequence is CASSQVGRETQYF. CDR3 nucleotide sequence: TGCGCCAGCAGCCAAGTCGGGAGGGAGACCCAGTACTTC.

This clonotype was recorded many times. V usage is TRBV3-1 and J usage is TRBJ1-2; D is uncertain. With 0 bases removed from V and 5 bases from J, the gap between germline ends came to 7 bases. Germline CDR1 is LGHDT and CDR2 is YNNKEL (reference sequence). The CDR3 is made up of 13 amino acids. The CDR3 protein is CASSQDAPYGYTF. The CDR3 DNA follows: TGTGCCAGCAGCCAAGATGCCCCTTATGGCTACACCTTC.

The V gene is TRBV19, the J gene TRBJ1-2, with D maybe TRBD1 (5 bases). Germline CDR1 reads LNHDA; CDR2 reads SQIVND (reference sequence). V was pared by 5 bases and J by 5 bases, with 21 bases between. The CDR3 has 16 residues. The CDR3 coding sequence is TGTGCCAGTAGTTCCGCACAGGCCCGGATTAGGTATGGCTACACCTTC. It codes for CASSSAQARIRYGYTF. Full variable domain (remainder filled in from reference TRBV19 and TRBJ1-2): DGGITQSPKYLFRKEGQNVTLSCEQNLNHDAMYWYRQDPGQGLRLIYYSQIVNDFQKGDIAEGYSVSREKKESFPLTVTSAQKNPTAFYLCASSSAQARIRYGYTFGSGTRLTVV.

This clonotype was detected a few times. The chain employs TRBV7-9 and TRBJ2-1; tentative D call: TRBD2 (6 bases). CDR1 and CDR2 from the germline V gene are SEHNR and FQNEAQ (reference sequence). The CDR3 is 18 amino acids. The V end was cut by 0 bases, the J end by 0 bases, with 15 bases between. CDR3 nucleotide sequence: TGTGCCAGCAGCTTAGCGTGGGCTAGCGAAAGCTCCTACAATGAGCAGTTCTTC. Translating gives CASSLAWASESSYNEQFF. The entire variable domain, with the rest obtained from reference TRBV7-9 and TRBJ2-1, is as follows: DTGVSQNPRHKITKRGQNVTFRCDPISEHNRLYWYRQTLGQGPEFLTYFQNEAQLEKSRLLSDRFSAERPKGSFSTLEIQRTEQGDSAMYLCASSLAWASESSYNEQFFGPGTRLTVL.

The chain recombines TRBV29-1 with TRBJ2-1, with D maybe TRBD2 (5 bases). The ends were cut back, 7 bases at V and 0 bases at J, with 13 bases in the middle. The germline V gene has CDR1 SQVTM and CDR2 ANQGSEA. This CDR3 is 14 amino acids long. CDR3 DNA: TGCAGCGCCATTGTGAGGGACTCCTACAATGAGCAGTTCTTC. Its protein product is CSAIVRDSYNEQFF.

The genes are TRBV6-1 and TRBJ2-7; D is unclear. There are 16 residues in the CDR3. Germline lookup yields CDR1 MNHNS and CDR2 SASEGT. Trimming removed 7 bases at V and 0 bases at J, with 19 bases between. CDR3 sequence reads: CASTLYGPDGSYEQYF. DNA of the CDR3: TGTGCCAGCACCCTATACGGGCCCGACGGCTCCTACGAGCAGTACTTC.

The table lists this clonotype with a few counts. At one boundary the junction diverges from the germline segment, which might be a read error. The CDR3 sequence is CASSEGLSRANVLTF. The DNA for the CDR3 is TGTGCCAGCAGTGAAGGTCTCTCTAGGGCCAACGTCCTGACTTTC. The gene calls are TRBV2 and TRBJ2-6; D remains unclear. The CDR3 runs 15 residues. Germline values: CDR1 SNHLY, CDR2 FYNNEI.

There are a few counts of this clonotype. The chain uses TRBV7-9 and TRBJ2-1; D assignment may be TRBD1 or TRBD2 (6 bases each). The germline V gene has CDR1 SEHNR and CDR2 FQNEAQ (reference sequence). This CDR3 has 13 amino acids. V lost 6 bases to trimming and J lost 7 bases, with 13 bases between them. The CDR3 sequence is CASRSGGGNEQFF. The CDR3 DNA reads TGTGCCAGCAGATCAGGAGGGGGGAATGAGCAGTTCTTC.

This clonotype has only a few counts. This chain uses TRBV6-1 with TRBJ2-6; 8 nucleotides agree with TRBD1. Germline values: CDR1 MNHNS, CDR2 SASEGT. This CDR3 contains 12 residues. After removal of 6 bases from V and 11 bases from J, the junction contained 3 bases not matched to a gene. The CDR3 DNA reads TGTGCCAGCAGGCCAGGGGGCGACGTCCTGACTTTC. This gives the protein CASRPGGDVLTF.

This clonotype was detected a few times. V is TRBV9 and J is TRBJ2-1; 8 bases are a match to TRBD2. CDR1 is SGDLS, CDR2 YYNGEE, per germline. With 0 bases clipped from V and 6 bases from J, the junction kept 8 bases outside the gene matches. The length of the CDR3 is 16 residues. The CDR3 loop reads CASSVGGTSGPNEQFF. CDR3 nucleotide sequence: TGTGCCAGCAGCGTAGGTGGAACTAGCGGTCCCAATGAGCAGTTCTTC.

The chain has TRBV7-9 and TRBJ2-4; D not certain. The CDR3 loop spans 16 amino acids. Looked up from germline, CDR1 is SEHNR and CDR2 is FQNEAQ (reference sequence). Trimming took 5 bases from V and 4 from J, leaving 18 bases between them. Here the CDR3 reads CASSPETNLIKNIQYF. As DNA, the CDR3 is TGTGCCAGCAGCCCAGAGACAAACCTGATAAAAAACATTCAGTACTTC. Filled out from reference TRBV7-9 and TRBJ2-4, the complete variable domain reads DTGVSQNPRHKITKRGQNVTFRCDPISEHNRLYWYRQTLGQGPEFLTYFQNEAQLEKSRLLSDRFSAERPKGSFSTLEIQRTEQGDSAMYLCASSPETNLIKNIQYFGAGTRLSVL.

J is TRBJ1-5 and V is TRBV7-2; 9 bases agree with TRBD1. The germline V gene encodes CDR1 SGHTA and CDR2 FQGNSA. The V and J ends lost 6 bases and 3 bases, in that order; junction bases with no gene match: 6. CDR3 length: 15 amino acids. The CDR3 DNA reads as TGTGCCAGCAGTTCCGACAGGGGGATCAATCAGCCCCAGCATTTT. This encodes CASSSDRGINQPQHF. The full variable domain, its missing parts supplied by reference TRBV7-2 and TRBJ1-5, is GAGVSQSPSNKVTEKGKDVELRCDPISGHTALYWYRQSLGQGLEFLIYFQGNSAPDKSGLPSDRFSAERTGGSVSTLTIQRTQQEDSAVYLCASSSDRGINQPQHFGDGTRLSIL.

This clonotype turned up a few times. A much larger clone differs from this one at a single base, so this may be a read error. J is TRBJ2-7 and V is TRBV12-3 or TRBV12-4; no reliable D call. The CDR3 sequence is 16 residues long. V was shortened by 3 bases and J by 2 bases, with 17 bases between the two germline ends. The CDR3: CASSFGGGVPTYEQYF. CDR3 sequence (DNA): TGTGCCAGCAGTTTTGGTGGCGGCGTCCCCACCTACGAGCAGTACTTC.

This clonotype has just a few counts. This chain connects TRBV19 to TRBJ1-2; 8 nucleotides line up with TRBD1. The V gene's germline CDR1 is LNHDA and CDR2 SQIVND (reference sequence). The CDR3 is 14 amino acids. The trim removed 4 bases at V and 4 bases at J, leaving 5 bases unmatched. DNA for the CDR3: TGTGCCAGTAGTACCGCAGGGGGCTCCTATGGCTACACCTTC. Protein sequence: CASSTAGGSYGYTF.

The chain links TRBV28 to TRBJ2-7, with a tentative D call TRBD2 (5 bases). Trimming shortened V by 1 base and J by 6 bases, and 13 bases separated the two germline ends. In germline, CDR1 is MDHEN, CDR2 SYDVKM. The CDR3 contains 14 residues. The CDR3 DNA reads TGTGCCAGCAGTTTATCTGGGAGTACTGGCGAGCAGTACTTC. Protein sequence: CASSLSGSTGEQYF.

This clonotype has ten or more counts. The chain has TRBV6-1 and TRBJ2-2; D remains unclear. The germline V and J ends were trimmed by 8 bases and 0 bases, with 13 bases remaining between them. The CDR3 is made up of 15 amino acids. CDR1 is MNHNS and CDR2 is SASEGT in the germline V gene. The CDR3 DNA reads TGTGCCAGCCGCCCCCTTGGCACGAACACCGGGGAGCTGTTTTTT. This sequence encodes CASRPLGTNTGELFF.

This clonotype was counted ten times or more. The rearrangement uses TRBV6-1 and TRBJ1-1, with D unresolved. The germline V gene encodes CDR1 MNHNS and CDR2 SASEGT. Trimming took 7 bases from V and 2 from J, leaving 11 bases between them. The CDR3 consists of 13 residues. CDR3 nucleotide sequence: TGTGCCAGCAAATTCGGGGAAAACACTGAAGCTTTCTTT. Translated, it gives CASKFGENTEAFF.

This clonotype was picked up a small number of times. Given a much more abundant clone one base away, this may be a read error. The CDR3 spells CATTASGRELYNEQFF. The CDR3 nucleotides read TGTGCCACCACCGCTAGCGGGAGAGAGCTCTACAATGAGCAGTTCTTC. The gene calls are TRBV24-1 and TRBJ2-1; TRBD2 matches 10 bases. Germline CDR1 is KGHDR and CDR2 is SFDVKD. The V and J ends lost 8 bases and 3 bases, in that order; junction bases with no gene match: 9. The CDR3 has 16 residues.

Ten or more counts support this clonotype. The gene calls are TRBV7-2 and TRBJ2-3; 10 nucleotides line up with TRBD2. The CDR3 covers 15 residues. Germline values: CDR1 SGHTA, CDR2 FQGNSA. The V segment lost 5 bases and the J segment 6 bases; nucleotides outside the gene matches: 8. This CDR3 reads CASSVLAGPGDTQYF. CDR3 nucleotides: TGTGCCAGCAGCGTACTAGCGGGGCCAGGGGATACGCAGTATTTT.

In its sample, this clonotype was seen a few times. This rearrangement joins TRBV19 to TRBJ2-7, with TRBD2 identical over 11 bases. Trimming at V came to 5 bases and at J to 10 bases, leaving 16 bases not matched to a gene. CDR1 is LNHDA, CDR2 SQIVND, per germline (reference sequence). The CDR3 loop spans 16 amino acids. In DNA form, the CDR3 reads TGTGCCAGTAGTCCGGATCTAGCGGGAGGCCCCCTCGAACAGTACTTC. Its translation is CASSPDLAGGPLEQYF.

For this clonotype: One base away lies a much larger clone, so this may be a sequencing read error. The chain is built from TRBV20-1 and TRBJ2-7; D is unresolved. The ends were cut back, 2 bases at V and 3 bases at J, with 11 bases in the middle. CDR3 length equals 13 residues. The V gene's germline CDR1 is DFQATT and CDR2 SNEGSKA (reference sequence). CDR3 in DNA: TGCAGTGCTAGAACCGGATCAAACTACGAGCAGTACTTC. This encodes CSARTGSNYEQYF.

The rearrangement uses TRBV19 and TRBJ2-7; D is unclear. V was pared by 5 bases and J by 3 bases, with 14 bases between. This CDR3 has 14 residues. The germline V gene encodes CDR1 LNHDA and CDR2 SQIVND (reference sequence). DNA for the CDR3: TGTGCCAGTAGTCTAAATCCGTCGAGCTACGAGCAGTACTTC. Its translation: CASSLNPSSYEQYF.

This clonotype was seen ten or more times. The gene calls are TRBV24-1 and TRBJ1-1; unclear D gene. CDR1 is KGHDR, CDR2 SFDVKD, per germline. V was shortened by 5 bases and J by 1 base, with 4 bases between the two germline ends. The CDR3 length is 12 residues. In DNA, the CDR3 is TGTGCCACCAGTGCGGGGAACACTGAAGCTTTCTTT. Translated: CATSAGNTEAFF.

A few counts support this clonotype. The chain has TRBV5-1 and TRBJ1-1; a weak D match, TRBD1 (5 bases). CDR3 length: 15 residues. The germline V gene encodes CDR1 SGHRS and CDR2 YFSETQ. Trimming removed 1 base from V and 2 bases from J, with 12 bases in between. CDR3 sequence: CASSLLLGDNTEAFF. The CDR3 DNA sequence: TGCGCCAGCAGCTTGCTTTTAGGGGATAACACTGAAGCTTTCTTT.

This chain joins TRBV7-3 and TRBJ2-2, with D possibly being TRBD1 (6 bases). Germline CDR1 reads SGHTA; CDR2 reads FQGTGA. The CDR3 is 14 amino acids. V dropped 7 bases and J dropped 0 bases, with 9 bases sitting between them. Here the CDR3 reads CASTEGANTGELFF. CDR3 in DNA: TGTGCCAGCACCGAGGGGGCGAACACCGGGGAGCTGTTTTTT. The variable domain in full, completed from reference TRBV7-3 and TRBJ2-2, reads GAGVSQTPSNKVTEKGKYVELRCDPISGHTALYWYRQSLGQGPEFLIYFQGTGAADDSGLPNDRFFAVRPEGSVSTLKIQRTERGDSAVYLCASTEGANTGELFFGEGSRLTVL.